What follows describes a single T cell receptor (beta chain). These data originate in a study of shared clonotypes between healthy human individuals. Sequenced by immunoSEQ multiplex PCR; TCRdb stores in-frame clones only, minus some. The sample lists more than 2 million clones, roughly 95% occurring once. The investigators split CD4+ cells into a CD45RA+ naive subset and a CD45RA-negative memory subset. CDR3 length: 15 amino acids. V shed 0 bases and J shed 5 bases, with 14 bases lying between them. Germline V CDR1 and CDR2: SGHTA, FQGNSA. The sequenced sample was naive CD4+ T cells sorted from blood. Subset defined: CD45RA+ positively selected. The gene calls are TRBV7-2 and TRBJ2-7; D gene uncertain. This clonotype was obtained from a man younger than 35 in good health. The CDR3 is CASSLARGYFNEQYF. CDR3 nucleotides: TGTGCCAGCAGCTTAGCGCGAGGCTATTTCAACGAGCAGTACTTC.